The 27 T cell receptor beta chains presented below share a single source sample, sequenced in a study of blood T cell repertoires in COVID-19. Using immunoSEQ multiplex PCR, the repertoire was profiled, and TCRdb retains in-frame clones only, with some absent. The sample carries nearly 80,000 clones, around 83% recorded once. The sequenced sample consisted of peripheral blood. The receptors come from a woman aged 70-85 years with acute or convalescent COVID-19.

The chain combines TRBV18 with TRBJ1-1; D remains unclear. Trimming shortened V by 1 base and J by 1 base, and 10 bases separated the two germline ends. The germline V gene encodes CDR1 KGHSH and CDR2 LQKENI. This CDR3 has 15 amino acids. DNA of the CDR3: TGTGCCAGCTCACCACTGGGTCAGGAGAACACTGAAGCTTTCTTT. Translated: CASSPLGQENTEAFF.

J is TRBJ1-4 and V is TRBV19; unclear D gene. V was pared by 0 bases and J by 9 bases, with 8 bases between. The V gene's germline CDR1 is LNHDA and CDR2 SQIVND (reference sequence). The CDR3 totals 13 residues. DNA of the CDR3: TGTGCCAGTAGTATAGACAGTGGCCAAAAACTGTTTTTT. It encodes CASSIDSGQKLFF.

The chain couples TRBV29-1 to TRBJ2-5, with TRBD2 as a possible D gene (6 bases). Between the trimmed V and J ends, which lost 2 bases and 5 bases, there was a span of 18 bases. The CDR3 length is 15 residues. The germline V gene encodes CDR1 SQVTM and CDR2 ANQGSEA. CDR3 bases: TGCAGCGTTGAACTTGGCTCTTGGGCGGGGGAGACCCAGTACTTC. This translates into CSVELGSWAGETQYF.

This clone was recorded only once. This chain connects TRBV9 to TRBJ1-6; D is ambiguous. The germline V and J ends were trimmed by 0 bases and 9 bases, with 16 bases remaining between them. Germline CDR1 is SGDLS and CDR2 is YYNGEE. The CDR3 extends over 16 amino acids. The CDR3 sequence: CASSVEPSSFGSPLHF. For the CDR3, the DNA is TGTGCCAGCAGCGTAGAACCCTCCTCCTTCGGTTCACCCCTCCACTTT.

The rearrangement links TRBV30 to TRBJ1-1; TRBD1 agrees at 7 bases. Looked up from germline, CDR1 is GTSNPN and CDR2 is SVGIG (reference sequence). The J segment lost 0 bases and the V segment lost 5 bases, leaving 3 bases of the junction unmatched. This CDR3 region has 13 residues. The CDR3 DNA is TGTGCCTGGTCGACAGGGATGAACACTGAAGCTTTCTTT. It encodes CAWSTGMNTEAFF.

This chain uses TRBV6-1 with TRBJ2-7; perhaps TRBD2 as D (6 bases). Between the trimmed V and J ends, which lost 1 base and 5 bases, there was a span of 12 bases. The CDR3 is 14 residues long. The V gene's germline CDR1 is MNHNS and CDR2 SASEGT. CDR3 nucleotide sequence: TGTGCCAGCAGTGAAGGGGATTGGAGGGACGAGCAGTACTTC. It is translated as CASSEGDWRDEQYF.

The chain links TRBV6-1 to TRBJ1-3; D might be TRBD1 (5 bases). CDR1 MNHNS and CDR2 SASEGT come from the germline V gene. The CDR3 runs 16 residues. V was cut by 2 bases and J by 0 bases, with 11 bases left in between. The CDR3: CASSEFTGLSGNTIYF. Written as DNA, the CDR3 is TGTGCCAGCAGTGAATTTACAGGCCTCTCTGGAAACACCATATATTTT.

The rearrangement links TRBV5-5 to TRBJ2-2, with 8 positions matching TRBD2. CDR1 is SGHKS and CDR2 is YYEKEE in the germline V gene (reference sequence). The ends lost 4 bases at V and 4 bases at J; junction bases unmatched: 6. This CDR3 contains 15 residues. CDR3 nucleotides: TGTGCCAGCAGCGGGACTAGTTATCCCACCGGGGAGCTGTTTTTT. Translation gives CASSGTSYPTGELFF.

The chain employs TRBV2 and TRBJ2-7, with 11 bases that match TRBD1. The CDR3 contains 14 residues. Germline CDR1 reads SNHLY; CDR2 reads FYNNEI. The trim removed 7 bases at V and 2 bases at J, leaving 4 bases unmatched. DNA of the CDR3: TGTGCCAGCAATCCGGGACAGGGGGCCTACGAGCAGTACTTC. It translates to CASNPGQGAYEQYF. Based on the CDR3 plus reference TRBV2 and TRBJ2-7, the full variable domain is EPEVTQTPSHQVTQMGQEVILRCVPISNHLYFYWYRQILGQKVEFLVSFYNNEISEKSEIFDDQFSVERPDGSNFTLKIRSTKLEDSAMYFCASNPGQGAYEQYFGPGTRLTVT.

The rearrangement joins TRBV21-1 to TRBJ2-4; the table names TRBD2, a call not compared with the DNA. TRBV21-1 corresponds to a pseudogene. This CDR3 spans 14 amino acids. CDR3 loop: CASSKSQGRDIQYF. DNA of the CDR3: TGTGCCAGCAGCAAATCCCAGGGGAGGGACATTCAGTACTTC.

The CDR3, as DNA: TGTGCCAGCAGCAAAGGGAGAAACAGGGGTACCCCGGACATGGAGATGAACACTGAAGCTTTCTTT. Protein: CASSKGRNRGTPDMEMNTEAFF. The chain carries TRBV21-1 and TRBJ1-1; the table gives TRBD1 as D, unverified against the DNA. TRBV21-1 is designated a pseudogene. The length of the CDR3 is 22 residues.

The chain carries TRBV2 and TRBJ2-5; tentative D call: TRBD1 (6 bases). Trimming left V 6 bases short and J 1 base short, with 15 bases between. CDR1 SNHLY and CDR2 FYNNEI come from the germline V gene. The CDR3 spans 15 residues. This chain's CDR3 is CASRSLRTAQETQYF. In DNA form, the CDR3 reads TGTGCCAGCAGATCGCTTCGGACAGCCCAAGAGACCCAGTACTTC.

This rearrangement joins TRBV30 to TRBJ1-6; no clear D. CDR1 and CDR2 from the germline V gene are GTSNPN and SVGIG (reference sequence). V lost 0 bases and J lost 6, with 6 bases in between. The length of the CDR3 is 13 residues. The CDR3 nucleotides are TGTGCCTGGAGTGTAGAGGGTAATTCACCCCTCCACTTT. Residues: CAWSVEGNSPLHF. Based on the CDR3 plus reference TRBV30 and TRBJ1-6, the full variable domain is SQTIHQWPATLVQPVGSPLSLECTVEGTSNPNLYWYRQAAGRGLQLLFYSVGIGQISSEVPQNLSASRPQDRQFILSSKKLLLSDSGFYLCAWSVEGNSPLHFGNGTRLTVT.

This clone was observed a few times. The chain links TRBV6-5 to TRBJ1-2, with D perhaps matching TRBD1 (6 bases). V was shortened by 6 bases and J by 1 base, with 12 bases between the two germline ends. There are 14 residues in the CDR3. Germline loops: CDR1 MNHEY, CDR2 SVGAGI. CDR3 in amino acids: CASREDSFNYGYTF. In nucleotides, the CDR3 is TGTGCCAGCAGGGAGGACAGTTTTAACTATGGCTACACCTTC.

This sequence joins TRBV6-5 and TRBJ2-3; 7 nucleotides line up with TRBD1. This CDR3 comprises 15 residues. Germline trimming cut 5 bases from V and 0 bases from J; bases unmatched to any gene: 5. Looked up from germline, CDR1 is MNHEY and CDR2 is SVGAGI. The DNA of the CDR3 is TGTGCCAGCAGTCGACAGGGAGTTAGCACAGATACGCAGTATTTT. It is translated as CASSRQGVSTDTQYF.

This CDR3 reads CASSPRTGGNTEAFF. The CDR3 coding sequence is TGTGCCAGCAGTCCCCGGACAGGGGGCAACACTGAAGCTTTCTTT. The genes are TRBV6-5 and TRBJ1-1; 11 nucleotides align to TRBD1. The CDR3 runs 15 residues. The V segment lost 5 bases and the J segment 2 bases; nucleotides outside the gene matches: 4. Germline V gives CDR1 MNHEY, CDR2 SVGAGI.

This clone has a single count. The CDR3 loop is CASSPVNTGELFF. The CDR3 DNA sequence: TGTGCCAGCAGTCCAGTGAACACCGGGGAGCTGTTTTTT. V is TRBV12-3 or TRBV12-4 and J is TRBJ2-2; D remains unclear. There are 13 residues in the CDR3. Deletions cut 5 bases from V and 1 base from J, with 5 bases between.

The CDR3 loop is CASSQEATMNTEAFF. The CDR3 DNA is TGTGCCAGCAGCCAAGAAGCGACTATGAACACTGAAGCTTTCTTT. The chain joins TRBV3-1 (or the pseudogene TRBV3-2) to TRBJ1-1; D unclear. V dropped 0 bases and J dropped 0 bases, with 8 bases sitting between them. CDR1 and CDR2 (germline): LGHDT, YNNKEL (reference sequence). The CDR3 totals 15 residues.

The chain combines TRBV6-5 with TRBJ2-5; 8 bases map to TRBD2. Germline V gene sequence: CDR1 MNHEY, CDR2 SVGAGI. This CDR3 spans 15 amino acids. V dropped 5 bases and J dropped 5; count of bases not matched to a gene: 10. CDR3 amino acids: CASSSQRETLETQYF. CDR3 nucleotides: TGTGCCAGCAGTAGCCAGCGGGAGACTCTCGAGACCCAGTACTTC.

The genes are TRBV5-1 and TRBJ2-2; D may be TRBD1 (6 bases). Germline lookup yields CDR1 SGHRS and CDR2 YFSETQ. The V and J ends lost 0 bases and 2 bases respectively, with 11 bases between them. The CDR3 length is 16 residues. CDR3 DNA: TGCGCCAGCAGCTTGGACAGGGCCGTCAACACCGGGGAGCTGTTTTTT. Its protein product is CASSLDRAVNTGELFF. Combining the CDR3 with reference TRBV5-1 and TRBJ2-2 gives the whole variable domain KAGVTQTPRYLIKTRGQQVTLSCSPISGHRSVSWYQQTPGQGLQFLFEYFSETQRNKGNFPGRFSGRQFSNSRSEMNVSTLELGDSALYLCASSLDRAVNTGELFFGEGSRLTVL.

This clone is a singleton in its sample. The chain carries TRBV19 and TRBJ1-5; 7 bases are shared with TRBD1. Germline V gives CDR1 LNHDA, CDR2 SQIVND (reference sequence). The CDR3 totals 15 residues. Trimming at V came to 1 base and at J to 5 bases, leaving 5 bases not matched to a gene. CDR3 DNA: TGTGCCAGTAGTATAGGGACAGGAAAAGATCAGCCCCAGCATTTT. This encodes CASSIGTGKDQPQHF.

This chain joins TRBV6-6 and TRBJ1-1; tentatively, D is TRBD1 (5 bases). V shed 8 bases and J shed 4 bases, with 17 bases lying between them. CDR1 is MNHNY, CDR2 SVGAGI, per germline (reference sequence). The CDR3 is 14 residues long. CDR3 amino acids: CASGILGRITEAFF. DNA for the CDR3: TGTGCCAGCGGAATCTTGGGGCGTATCACTGAAGCTTTCTTT.

CDR3 protein: CATSRGQGASYNEQFF. The DNA of the CDR3 is TGTGCCACCAGCAGAGGACAGGGGGCCTCCTACAATGAGCAGTTCTTC. The chain employs TRBV15 and TRBJ2-1; 10 bases line up with TRBD1. The junction had 0 bases not matched to a gene; V was cut back by 1 base and J by 0 bases. Germline V lookup: CDR1 LNHNV, CDR2 YYDKDF (reference sequence). The CDR3 covers 16 residues.

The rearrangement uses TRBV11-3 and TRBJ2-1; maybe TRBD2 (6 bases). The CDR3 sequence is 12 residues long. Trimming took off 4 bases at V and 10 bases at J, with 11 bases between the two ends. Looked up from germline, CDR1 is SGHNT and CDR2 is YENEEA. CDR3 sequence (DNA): TGTGCCAGCAGCTCGGAGGGTTACGAGCAGTTCTTC. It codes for CASSSEGYEQFF.

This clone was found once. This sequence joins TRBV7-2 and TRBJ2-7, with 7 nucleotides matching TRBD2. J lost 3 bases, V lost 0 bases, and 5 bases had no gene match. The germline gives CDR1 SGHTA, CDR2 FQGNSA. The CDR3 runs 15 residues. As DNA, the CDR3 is TGTGCCAGCAGCTTAGCGTCGGGAGGTATCTACGAGCAGTACTTC. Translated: CASSLASGGIYEQYF.

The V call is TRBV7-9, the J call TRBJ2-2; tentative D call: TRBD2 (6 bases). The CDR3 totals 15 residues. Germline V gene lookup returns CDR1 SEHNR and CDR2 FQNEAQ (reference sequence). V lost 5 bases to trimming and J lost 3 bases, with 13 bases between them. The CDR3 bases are TGTGCCAGCAGCCCGACTAGAGGAGACACCGGGGAGCTGTTTTTT. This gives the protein CASSPTRGDTGELFF.

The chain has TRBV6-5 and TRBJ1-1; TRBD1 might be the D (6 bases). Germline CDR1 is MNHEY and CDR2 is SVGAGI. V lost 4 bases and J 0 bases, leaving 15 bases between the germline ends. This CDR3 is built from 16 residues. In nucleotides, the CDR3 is TGTGCCAGCAGTTTACGGGGGAGGGGGGTGAACACTGAAGCTTTCTTT. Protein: CASSLRGRGVNTEAFF.